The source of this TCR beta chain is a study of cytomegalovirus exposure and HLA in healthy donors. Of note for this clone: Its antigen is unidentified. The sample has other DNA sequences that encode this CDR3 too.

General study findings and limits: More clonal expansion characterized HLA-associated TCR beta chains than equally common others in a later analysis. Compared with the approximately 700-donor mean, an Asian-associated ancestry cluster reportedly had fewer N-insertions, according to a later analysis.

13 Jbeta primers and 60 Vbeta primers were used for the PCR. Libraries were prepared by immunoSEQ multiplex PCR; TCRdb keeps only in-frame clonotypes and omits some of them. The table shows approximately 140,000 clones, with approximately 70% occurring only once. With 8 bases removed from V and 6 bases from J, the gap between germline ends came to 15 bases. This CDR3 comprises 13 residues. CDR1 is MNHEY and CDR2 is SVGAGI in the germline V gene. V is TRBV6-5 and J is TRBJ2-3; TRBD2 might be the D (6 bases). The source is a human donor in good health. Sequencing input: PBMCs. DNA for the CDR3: TGTGCCAGCCAACTAGCTATATTTGATACGCAGTATTTT. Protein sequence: CASQLAIFDTQYF.